The 4 T cell receptor beta chains below come from one sample, sequenced in a study of blood T cell repertoires in COVID-19. Clones were sequenced by immunoSEQ multiplex PCR, and TCRdb holds only the in-frame ones, with some missing. The table lists about 270,000 clones, around 90% of them singletons. Sequencing was performed on peripheral blood. These TCRs come from a person under 35 with COVID-19, enrolled during active disease.

The V and J genes are TRBV27 and TRBJ1-3, with no clear D. V was pared by 3 bases and J by 2 bases, with 8 bases between. The CDR3 consists of 14 residues. Germline CDR1 and CDR2: MNHEY and SMNVEV (reference sequence). CDR3 amino acids: CASSFPVTGNTIYF. The CDR3 DNA sequence: TGTGCCAGCAGTTTCCCCGTTACTGGAAACACCATATATTTT.

The chain employs TRBV3-1 (or the pseudogene TRBV3-2) and TRBJ2-2; D remains ambiguous. Deletions cut 1 base from V and 5 bases from J, with 5 bases between. This CDR3 region has 13 residues. Germline loops: CDR1 LGHDT, CDR2 YNNKEL (reference sequence). The CDR3 here is CASSQVGTGELFF. As DNA, the CDR3 is TGTGCCAGCAGCCAAGTCGGGACCGGGGAGCTGTTTTTT.

The CDR3 loop reads CASSQSGTPQETQYF. The CDR3 DNA sequence: TGTGCCAGCAGCCAATCCGGGACACCCCAAGAGACCCAGTACTTC. The chain combines TRBV3-1 (or the pseudogene TRBV3-2) with TRBJ2-5, with D tentatively TRBD1 (6 bases). CDR3 length: 15 residues. Trimming removed 2 bases at V and 1 base at J, with 11 bases between. Germline V gene sequence: CDR1 LGHDT, CDR2 YNNKEL (reference sequence).

The chain combines TRBV7-2 with TRBJ2-1; D gene uncertain. Trimming pared 3 bases from V and 0 bases from J, leaving 12 bases between. Germline lookup yields CDR1 SGHTA and CDR2 FQGNSA. The CDR3 has 16 residues. The CDR3 loop reads CASSFLTFSSYNEQFF. The CDR3 coding sequence is TGTGCCAGCAGCTTTTTAACTTTTAGCTCCTACAATGAGCAGTTCTTC.